This T cell receptor beta chain was identified in a study of neurological immune-mediated disorders. MiXCR, applied by TCRdb to the 5' RACE reads, yields one record per CDR3 protein. This table holds about 62,000 distinct CDR3 sequences, 3.5% to 4.5% found once. In germline, CDR1 is LGHNA, CDR2 YNFKEQ. The CDR3 is 15 amino acids. Trimming left V 1 base short and J 6 bases short, with 14 bases between. Study-wide results and limits: One related-CDR3 cluster, which may be a signature, held the repertoires of 18 of 34 multiple sclerosis patients after phylogenetic grouping. TCR clonal expansion peaked in HTLV-1-associated myelopathy patients and was lowest in multiple sclerosis patients.

This clonotype was detected many times. Its antigen is currently unknown. Sample: PBMCs. The TCR sequence derives from a woman in her forties or fifties with multiple sclerosis. V and J are TRBV4-2 and TRBJ2-3, with D maybe TRBD2 (6 bases). The CDR3 nucleotides are TGTGCCAGCAGCCAAGGGTCGCGGGGATCCGATACGCAGTATTTT. Its protein is CASSQGSRGSDTQYF.